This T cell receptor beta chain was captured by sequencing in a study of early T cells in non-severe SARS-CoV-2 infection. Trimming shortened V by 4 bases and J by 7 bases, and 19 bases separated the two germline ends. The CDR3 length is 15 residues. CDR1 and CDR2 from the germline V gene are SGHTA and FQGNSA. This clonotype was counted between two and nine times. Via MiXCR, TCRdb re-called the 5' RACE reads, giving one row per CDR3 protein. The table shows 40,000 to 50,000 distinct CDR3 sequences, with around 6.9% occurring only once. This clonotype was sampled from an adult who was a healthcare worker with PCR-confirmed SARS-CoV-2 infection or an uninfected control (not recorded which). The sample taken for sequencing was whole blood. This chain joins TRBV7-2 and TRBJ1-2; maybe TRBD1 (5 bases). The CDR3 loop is CASSSPLKGRSGYTF. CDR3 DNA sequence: TGTGCCAGCAGCTCCCCTTTGAAGGGGCGCAGTGGCTACACCTTC.